Listed here are 6 T cell receptor beta chains from one sample, sequenced in a study of T cell repertoires in cytomegalovirus infection (dated by TCRdb to the late 2010s). Sequenced on an Illumina HiSeq 1500. TCRdb took the public reads, trimmed them with fastp at Q25, ran MiXCR for clone calling and kept in-frame beta chains. Under each unique CDR3 protein, matching rows form one entry showing the most common genes and DNA. Within this sample are 250,000 to 350,000 distinct CDR3 sequences, with about 25% of them counted one time only. Of the sample, approximately 14% is held by the ten largest clones. Sequencing used PBMCs. The receptors shown here come from a human donor in good health (CMV status not recorded). Some clones in this sample may be carry-over from other donors' samples.

The chain employs TRBV10-3 and TRBJ2-6; no clear D gene. The CDR3 length is 13 residues. The ends were cut back, 7 bases at V and 2 bases at J, with 6 bases in the middle. The germline CDR1 and CDR2 sequences are ENHRY and SYGVKD. DNA of the CDR3: TGTGCCATCACGGGTGCTGGGGCCAACGTCCTGACTTTC. Its translation: CAITGAGANVLTF.

Points on this clonotype: An end of the junction differs from the germline gene, which may be a read error. The chain employs TRBV7-6 and TRBJ2-2; 12 bases agree with TRBD1. This CDR3 contains 15 residues. Germline V lookup: CDR1 SGHVS, CDR2 FNYEAQ. The CDR3 nucleotides are TGTGCTAGCAGCTCCGGGACAGGGGGCTACGGGGAGCTGTTTTTT. It yields the protein CASSSGTGGYGELFF.

This clonotype was counted once. This chain connects TRBV20-1 to TRBJ1-6; no reliable D call. V lost 3 bases and J lost 9, with 6 bases in between. This CDR3 has 11 amino acids. CDR1 and CDR2 from the germline V gene are DFQATT and SNEGSKA (reference sequence). The CDR3 here is CSASRGSPLHF. Written as DNA, the CDR3 is TGCAGTGCTAGTCGCGGTTCACCCCTCCACTTT.

This chain connects TRBV6-2 or TRBV6-3 to TRBJ2-5; 12 bases match TRBD2. Germline trimming cut 5 bases from V and 4 bases from J; bases unmatched to any gene: 11. The CDR3 is made up of 17 amino acids. The V gene's germline CDR1 is MNHEY and CDR2 SVGEGT. CDR3 sequence reads: CASSGGLAGIRGETQYF. The CDR3 DNA reads TGTGCCAGCAGTGGGGGACTAGCGGGTATTCGGGGAGAGACCCAGTACTTC.

The chain combines TRBV28 with TRBJ2-2; 8 nucleotides match TRBD1. After removal of 3 bases from V and 5 bases from J, the junction contained 5 bases not matched to a gene. CDR1 is MDHEN, CDR2 SYDVKM, per germline. This CDR3 has 15 residues. This chain's CDR3 is CASSFGDRLTGELFF. The DNA for the CDR3 is TGTGCCAGCAGTTTTGGGGACAGGCTAACCGGGGAGCTGTTTTTT. The whole variable domain, filled in from reference TRBV28 and TRBJ2-2, reads DVKVTQSSRYLVKRTGEKVFLECVQDMDHENMFWYRQDPGLGLRLIYFSYDVKMKEKGDIPEGYSVSREKKERFSLILESASTNQTSMYLCASSFGDRLTGELFFGEGSRLTVL.

The chain carries TRBV28 and TRBJ1-1; no reliable D call. Germline V gene lookup returns CDR1 MDHEN and CDR2 SYDVKM. Trimming removed 7 bases at V and 4 bases at J, with 16 bases between. The CDR3 spans 14 residues. The CDR3 region has the DNA TGTGCCAGCACCCCCGGATGGGGAGGCACTGAAGCTTTCTTT. This gives the protein CASTPGWGGTEAFF. Combining the CDR3 with reference TRBV28 and TRBJ1-1 gives the whole variable domain DVKVTQSSRYLVKRTGEKVFLECVQDMDHENMFWYRQDPGLGLRLIYFSYDVKMKEKGDIPEGYSVSREKKERFSLILESASTNQTSMYLCASTPGWGGTEAFFGQGTRLTVV.